The sequence of this TCR beta chain was determined in a study of blood T cell repertoires in COVID-19. At the level of the study: Samples taken during acute and convalescent COVID-19 were collected in the United States, Italy and Spain. The cDNA or gDNA used as material had been derived from T cells, B-cell-depleted T cells, or PBMCs.

Authors' processing steps: Amplifying reference gene primers gave estimates of nucleated cell counts. TCRdb's table, derived via immunoSEQ multiplex PCR, lists solely in-frame clones and lacks some. V and J calls and clone size are as listed in that table; D and trimming were resolved from the DNA. Here the sample spans fewer than 300,000 clones, around three quarters being singletons. V dropped 1 base and J dropped 8 bases, with 5 bases sitting between them. Germline V gene data show CDR1 as SEHNR and CDR2 as FQNEAQ (reference sequence). The CDR3 is 12 amino acids. Sequenced sample: peripheral blood. This TCR was recovered from a woman at least 80 years old with acute or convalescent COVID-19. This chain connects TRBV7-9 to TRBJ2-2, with unresolved D. The CDR3 DNA reads as TGTGCCAGCAGCTTAGTCGGTGGGGAGCTGTTTTTT. It translates to CASSLVGGELFF.